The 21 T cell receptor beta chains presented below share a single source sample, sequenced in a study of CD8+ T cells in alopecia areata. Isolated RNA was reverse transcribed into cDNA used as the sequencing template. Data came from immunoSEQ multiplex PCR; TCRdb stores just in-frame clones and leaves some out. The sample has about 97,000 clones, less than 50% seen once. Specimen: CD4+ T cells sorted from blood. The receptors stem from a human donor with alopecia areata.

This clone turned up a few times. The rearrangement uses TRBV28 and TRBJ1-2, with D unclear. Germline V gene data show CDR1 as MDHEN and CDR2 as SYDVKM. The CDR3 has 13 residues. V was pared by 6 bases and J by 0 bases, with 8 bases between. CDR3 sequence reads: CASRAGANYGYTF. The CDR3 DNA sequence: TGTGCCAGCAGGGCCGGAGCTAACTATGGCTACACCTTC.

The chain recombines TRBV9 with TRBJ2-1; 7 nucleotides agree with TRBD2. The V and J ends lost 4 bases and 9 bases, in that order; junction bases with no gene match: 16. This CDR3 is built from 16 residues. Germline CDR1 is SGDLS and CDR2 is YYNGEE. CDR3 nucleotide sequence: TGTGCCAGCAGCTCCATGGTCGGTCTAGCGGATGTTGAGCAGTTCTTC. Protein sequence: CASSSMVGLADVEQFF.

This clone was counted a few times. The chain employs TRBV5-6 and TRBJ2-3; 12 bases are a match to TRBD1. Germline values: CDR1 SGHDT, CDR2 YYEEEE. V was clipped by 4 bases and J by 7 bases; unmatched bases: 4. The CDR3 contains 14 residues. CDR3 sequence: CASSRDRGRYTQYF. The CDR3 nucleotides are TGTGCCAGCAGCCGGGACAGGGGGCGTTATACGCAGTATTTT. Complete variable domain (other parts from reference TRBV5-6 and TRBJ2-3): DAGVTQSPTHLIKTRGQQVTLRCSPKSGHDTVSWYQQALGQGPQFIFQYYEEEERQRGNFPDRFSGHQFPNYSSELNVNALLLGDSALYLCASSRDRGRYTQYFGPGTRLTVL.

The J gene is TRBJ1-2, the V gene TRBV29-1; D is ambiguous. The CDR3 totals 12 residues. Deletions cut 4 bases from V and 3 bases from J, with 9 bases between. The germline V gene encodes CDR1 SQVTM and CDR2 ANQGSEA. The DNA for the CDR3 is TGCAGCGTTGTGGCAGTCGACTATGGCTACACCTTC. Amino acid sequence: CSVVAVDYGYTF.

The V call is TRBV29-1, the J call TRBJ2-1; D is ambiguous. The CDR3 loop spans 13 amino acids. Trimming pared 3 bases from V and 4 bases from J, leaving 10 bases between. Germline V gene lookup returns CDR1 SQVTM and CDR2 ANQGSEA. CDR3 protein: CSVERLEYNEQFF. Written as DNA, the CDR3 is TGCAGCGTTGAGCGGCTTGAGTACAATGAGCAGTTCTTC.

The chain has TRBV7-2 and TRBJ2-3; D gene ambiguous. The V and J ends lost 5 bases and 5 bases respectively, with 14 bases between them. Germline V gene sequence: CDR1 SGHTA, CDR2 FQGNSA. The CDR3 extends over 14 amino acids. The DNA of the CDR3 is TGTGCCAGCAGCCTCCGCTCCATGGAAGATACGCAGTATTTT. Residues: CASSLRSMEDTQYF.

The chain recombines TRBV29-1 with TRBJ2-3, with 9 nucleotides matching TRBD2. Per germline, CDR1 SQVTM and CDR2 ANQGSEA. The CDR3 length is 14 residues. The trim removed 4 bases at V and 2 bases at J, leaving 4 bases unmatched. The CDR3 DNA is TGCAGCGTTGGCGGGAGGGCGTCCACAGATACGCAGTATTTT. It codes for CSVGGRASTDTQYF.

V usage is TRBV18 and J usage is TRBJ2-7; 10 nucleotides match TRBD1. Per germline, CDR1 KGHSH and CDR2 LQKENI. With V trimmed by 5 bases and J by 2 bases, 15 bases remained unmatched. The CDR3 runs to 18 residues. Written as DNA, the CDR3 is TGTGCCAGCTCATTCTCCACGCCGGGACAGGGGACCACCTACGAGCAGTACTTC. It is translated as CASSFSTPGQGTTYEQYF.

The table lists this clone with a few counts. The CDR3, as DNA: TGTGCCAGCAGCCGCGACCACGGACAAGCCTACGAGCAGTACTTC. Residues: CASSRDHGQAYEQYF. The chain recombines TRBV7-6 with TRBJ2-7; D possibly corresponds to TRBD1 (5 bases). Germline V lookup: CDR1 SGHVS, CDR2 FNYEAQ. Trimming removed 5 bases at V and 2 bases at J, with 16 bases between. The CDR3 length is 15 residues.

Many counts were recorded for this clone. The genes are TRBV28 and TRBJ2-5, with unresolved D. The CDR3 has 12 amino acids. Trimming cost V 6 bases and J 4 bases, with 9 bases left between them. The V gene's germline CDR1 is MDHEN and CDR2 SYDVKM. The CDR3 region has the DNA TGTGCCAGCAGAAGTAACGTAGAGACCCAGTACTTC. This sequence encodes CASRSNVETQYF.

CDR3 loop: CASGRGLFEQYF. The DNA of the CDR3 is TGTGCCAGCGGACGTGGTCTGTTTGAGCAGTACTTC. The rearrangement uses TRBV6-5 and TRBJ2-7; D unresolved. Germline CDR1 MNHEY, CDR2 SVGAGI. Trimming cost V 8 bases and J 7 bases, with 15 bases left between them. The CDR3 contains 12 residues.

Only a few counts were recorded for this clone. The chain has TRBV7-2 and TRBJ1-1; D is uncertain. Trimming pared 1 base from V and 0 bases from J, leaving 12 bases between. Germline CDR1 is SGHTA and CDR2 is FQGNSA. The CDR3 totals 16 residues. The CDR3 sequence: CASSLGVGLMNTEAFF. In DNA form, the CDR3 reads TGTGCCAGCAGCTTAGGAGTAGGGTTAATGAACACTGAAGCTTTCTTT.

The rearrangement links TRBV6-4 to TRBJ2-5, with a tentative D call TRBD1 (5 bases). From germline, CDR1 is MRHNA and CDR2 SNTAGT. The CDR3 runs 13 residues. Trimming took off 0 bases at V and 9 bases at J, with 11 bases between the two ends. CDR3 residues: CASSDSSLGAQYF. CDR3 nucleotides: TGTGCCAGCAGTGACTCATCCCTAGGGGCCCAGTACTTC.

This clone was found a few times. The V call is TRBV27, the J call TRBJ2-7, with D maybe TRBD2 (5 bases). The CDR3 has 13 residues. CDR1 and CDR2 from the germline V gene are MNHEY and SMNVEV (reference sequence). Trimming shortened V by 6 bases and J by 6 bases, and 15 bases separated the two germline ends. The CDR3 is CASRVDLASEQYF. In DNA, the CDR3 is TGTGCCAGCAGGGTGGACTTGGCATCCGAGCAGTACTTC.

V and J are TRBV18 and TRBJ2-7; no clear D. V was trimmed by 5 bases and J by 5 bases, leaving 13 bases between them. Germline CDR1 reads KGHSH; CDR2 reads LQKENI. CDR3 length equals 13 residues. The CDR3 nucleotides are TGTGCCAGCTCATCGCGGTCGCCAGACGAGCAGTACTTC. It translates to CASSSRSPDEQYF.

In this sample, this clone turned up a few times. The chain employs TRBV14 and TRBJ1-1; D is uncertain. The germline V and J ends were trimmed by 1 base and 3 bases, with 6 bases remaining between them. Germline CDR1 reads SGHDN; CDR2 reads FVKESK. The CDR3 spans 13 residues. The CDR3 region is CASSQARYTEAFF. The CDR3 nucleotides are TGTGCCAGCAGCCAAGCCAGGTACACTGAAGCTTTCTTT.

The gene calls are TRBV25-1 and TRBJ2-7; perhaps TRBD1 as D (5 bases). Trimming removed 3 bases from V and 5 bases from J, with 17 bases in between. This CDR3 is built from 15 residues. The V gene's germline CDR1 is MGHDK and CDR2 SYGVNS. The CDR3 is CASSDSVRRANEQYF. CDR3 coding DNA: TGTGCCAGCAGTGACTCGGTTCGCAGGGCCAACGAGCAGTACTTC.

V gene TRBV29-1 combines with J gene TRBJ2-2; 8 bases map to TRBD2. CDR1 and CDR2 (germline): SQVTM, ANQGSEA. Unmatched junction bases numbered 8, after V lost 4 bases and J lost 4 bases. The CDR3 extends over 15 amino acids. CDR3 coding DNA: TGCAGCGTTGCCACTACCCGGGGGGGCACCGGGGAGCTGTTTTTT. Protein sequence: CSVATTRGGTGELFF.

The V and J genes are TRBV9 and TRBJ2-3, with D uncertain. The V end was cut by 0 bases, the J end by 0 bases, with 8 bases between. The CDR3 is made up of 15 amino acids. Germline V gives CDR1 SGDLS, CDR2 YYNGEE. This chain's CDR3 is CASSVGVGSTDTQYF. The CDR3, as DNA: TGTGCCAGCAGCGTAGGGGTAGGGAGCACAGATACGCAGTATTTT.

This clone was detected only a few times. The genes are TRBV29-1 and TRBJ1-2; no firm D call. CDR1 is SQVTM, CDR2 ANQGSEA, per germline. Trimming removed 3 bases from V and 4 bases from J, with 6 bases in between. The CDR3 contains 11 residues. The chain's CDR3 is CSVDQAYGYTF. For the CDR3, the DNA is TGCAGCGTTGACCAGGCCTATGGCTACACCTTC.

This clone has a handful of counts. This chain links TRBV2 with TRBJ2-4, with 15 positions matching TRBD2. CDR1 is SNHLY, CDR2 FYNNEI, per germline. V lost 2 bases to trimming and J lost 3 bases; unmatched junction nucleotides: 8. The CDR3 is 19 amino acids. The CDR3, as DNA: TGTGCCAGCAGTGAACCCGGGACTAGCGGGGGGATGGGCAAAAACATTCAGTACTTC. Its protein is CASSEPGTSGGMGKNIQYF.